Listed below are T cell receptor beta chains from one sample, sequenced in a study of radiotherapy plus CTLA-4 blockade in lung cancer. Data came from immunoSEQ multiplex PCR; TCRdb stores just in-frame clones and leaves some out. The table has around 72,000 clones, roughly 78% seen once. The input for sequencing was peripheral blood, taken from a patient treated with radiotherapy plus ipilimumab. The source of these receptors is a human donor with non-small cell lung cancer who had a complete response to radiotherapy plus ipilimumab. The CDR3 runs from the conserved cysteine through the conserved F or W. Each record gives: J gene, CDR3 length, V gene, CDR3 protein.

J: TRBJ2-1
length: 14
V: TRBV11-3
CDR3: CASSSPGPPNEQFF

J: TRBJ2-5
length: 14
V: TRBV7-2
CDR3: CASSLDGRKETQYF

J: TRBJ1-1
length: 15
V: TRBV27
CDR3: CASSLMRQGNTEAFF

J: TRBJ1-5
length: 14
V: TRBV27
CDR3: CASSTSTSSQPQHF

J: TRBJ1-6
length: 16
V: TRBV9
CDR3: CASSVSPVPENSPLHF

J: TRBJ2-3
length: 12
V: TRBV19
CDR3: CASSIGTDTQYF

J: TRBJ2-6
length: 15
V: TRBV10-3
CDR3: CAISEQGVGANVLTF

J: TRBJ2-2
length: 16
V: TRBV18
CDR3: CASSPLGQGRTGELFF

J: TRBJ2-3
length: 14
V: TRBV29-1
CDR3: CSAVTDPSTDTQYF

J: TRBJ1-1
length: 14
V: TRBV4-3
CDR3: CASSQDTRNTEAFF

J: TRBJ1-5
length: 14
V: TRBV2
CDR3: CASRTGDSNQPQHF

J: TRBJ2-7
length: 14
V: TRBV13
CDR3: CASTRAGAKNEQYF

J: TRBJ2-2
length: 17
V: TRBV4-3
CDR3: CASSQVGLLVGTGELFF

J: TRBJ2-5
length: 19
V: TRBV27
CDR3: CASSADPPTTISGGHAQYF

J: TRBJ1-6
length: 14
V: TRBV6-1
CDR3: CASSPGIQGNTLHF

J: TRBJ2-7
length: 14
V: TRBV7-2
CDR3: CASSSTGVSYEQYF

J: TRBJ2-7
length: 14
V: TRBV7-2
CDR3: CASSLDRTAEEQYF

J: TRBJ1-5
length: 15
V: TRBV19
CDR3: CASSMTVQGNQPQHF

J: TRBJ2-1
length: 14
V: TRBV21-1
CDR3: CASRPPSGRSTTVF

J: TRBJ2-7
length: 14
V: TRBV6-1
CDR3: CASSEGGTSYEQYF

J: TRBJ1-1
length: 13
V: TRBV10-3
CDR3: CAISGQGNTEAFF

J: TRBJ2-1
length: 13
V: TRBV18
CDR3: CASSPPSLAEQFF

J: TRBJ1-4
length: 16
V: TRBV4-1
CDR3: CASSPPTVATNEKLFF

J: TRBJ1-1
length: 14
V: TRBV5-5
CDR3: CASSPKGLNTEAFF

J: TRBJ1-1
length: 15
V: TRBV4-1
CDR3: CASSRNSAMNTEAFF

J: TRBJ2-7
length: 16
V: TRBV4-3
CDR3: CASSQELRGGTYEQYF

J: TRBJ1-2
length: 16
V: TRBV7-2
CDR3: CASSLPTSTTGDGYTF

J: TRBJ1-2
length: 14
V: TRBV14
CDR3: CASSFWTTNYGYTF

J: TRBJ1-2
length: 17
V: TRBV5-1
CDR3: CASSLGAVDPNNYGYTF